These T cell receptor beta chains were read from a single sample in a study of neurological immune-mediated disorders. TCRdb reprocessed the 5' RACE reads with MiXCR, giving one entry per CDR3 protein. This table has 25,000 to 35,000 distinct CDR3 sequences, about 4.5% appearing once. Sequencing was performed on PBMCs. The receptors come from a man between 18 and 35 years old in good health. The CDR3 runs from the conserved cysteine through the conserved F or W. Rows give clone size only sometimes, using once, few, many, or a class for an expanded clone.

CSATSGQHNEQFF,TRBV20-1,many,TRBJ2-1
CASSRVRTTGSSGREKLFF,TRBV27,many,TRBJ1-4
CASSHRGGTEAFF,TRBV14,many,TRBJ1-1
CASSSNRVHEQYF,TRBV27,many,TRBJ2-7
CASSQDEGRRETQYF,TRBV4-3,many,TRBJ2-5
CASSRLGTFSYEQYF,TRBV5-1,many,TRBJ2-7
CASSQGFHEQYF,TRBV7-9,many,TRBJ2-7
CASRKSGGAGGEQYF,TRBV28,many,TRBJ2-7
CASSPRPQETQYF,TRBV7-9,many,TRBJ2-5
CAWSVYTDTQYF,TRBV30,.,TRBJ2-3
CASSLALGQPQHF,TRBV5-1,many,TRBJ1-5
CASSYRTPGTDEVWPLHF,TRBV6-5,many,TRBJ1-6
CASSLALAGGRGQETQYF,TRBV7-2,many,TRBJ2-5
CATSRDMKLAQYNEQFF,TRBV15,many,TRBJ2-1
CASSERQGVPYEQYF,TRBV2,many,TRBJ2-7
CASSVRAEQFF,TRBV5-1,many,TRBJ2-1
CARTTSGGYNEQFF,TRBV30,many,TRBJ2-1
CASSQDPSGGLGTQYF,TRBV4-3,many,TRBJ2-3
CASSSSSQGAREKLFF,TRBV5-1,many,TRBJ1-4
CASSQDSRGTSVREQFF,TRBV4-2,many,TRBJ2-1
CAIRADRGGEKLFF,TRBV10-3,many,TRBJ1-4
CASSPLQGRNEKLFF,TRBV18,many,TRBJ1-4
CASSLGQANSYEQYF,TRBV5-1,many,TRBJ2-7
CAIRDVKGVSEAFF,TRBV10-3,few,TRBJ1-1
CASSQEEGSSYEQYF,TRBV4-1,many,TRBJ2-7
CASSYSDSPGELFF,TRBV6-6,many,TRBJ2-2
CASSVSRDLETQYF,TRBV7-2,many,TRBJ2-5
CASTQSDSDYEQYF,TRBV5-1,many,TRBJ2-7
CSARGGTGVSSGANVLTF,TRBV20-1,many,TRBJ2-6
CSARVGNNSPLHF,TRBV20-1,many,TRBJ1-6